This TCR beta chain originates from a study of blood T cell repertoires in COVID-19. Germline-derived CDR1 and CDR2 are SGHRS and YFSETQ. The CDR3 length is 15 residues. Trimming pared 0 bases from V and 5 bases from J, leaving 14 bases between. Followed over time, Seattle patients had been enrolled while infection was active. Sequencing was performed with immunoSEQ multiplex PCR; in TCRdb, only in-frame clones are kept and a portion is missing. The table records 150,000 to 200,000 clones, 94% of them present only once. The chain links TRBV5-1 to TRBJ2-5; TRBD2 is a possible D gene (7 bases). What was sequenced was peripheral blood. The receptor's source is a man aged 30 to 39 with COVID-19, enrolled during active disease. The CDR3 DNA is TGCGCCAGCAGCTTGGCGGGGGGCGCCTGGGAGACCCAGTACTTC. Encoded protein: CASSLAGGAWETQYF.